The 32 T cell receptor beta chains reported below all come from one sample, sequenced in a study of radiation and T cells in renal cell carcinoma. Sequencing used immunoSEQ multiplex PCR; TCRdb keeps in-frame clones, though not all of them. The sample shows some 150,000 clones, nearly 90% of them seen only once. Time point here: baseline pretreatment blood. Treatment in this sample: 15 Gy SBRT to primary tumor, nephrectomy 4 weeks later. The sequences come from blood, collected from a patient whose treatment included radiotherapy and nephrectomy. The receptors here all came from a woman aged 45-60 years with renal cell carcinoma.

The rearrangement links TRBV2 to TRBJ2-5, with D perhaps matching TRBD1 (6 bases). Trimming removed 7 bases at V and 2 bases at J, with 14 bases between. Germline CDR1 reads SNHLY; CDR2 reads FYNNEI. The CDR3 runs 14 residues. This chain's CDR3 is CASTKYRVQETQYF. The CDR3 nucleotides are TGTGCCAGCACAAAATACAGGGTACAAGAGACCCAGTACTTC.

The chain links TRBV4-1 to TRBJ2-1; 7 nucleotides align to TRBD1. This CDR3 spans 16 amino acids. With V trimmed by 1 base and J by 13 bases, 16 bases remained unmatched. The germline V gene encodes CDR1 MGHRA and CDR2 YSYEKL. The CDR3 nucleotides read TGCGCCAGCAGCCAAGGAGGGGGCGGACCCCGGGATCGACAGTTCTTC. Amino acid sequence: CASSQGGGGPRDRQFF.

For the CDR3, the DNA is TGTGCCAGCAGTGTGAGGGGGAACCAGCCCCAGCATTTT. This gives the protein CASSVRGNQPQHF. This chain uses TRBV6-1 with TRBJ1-5; D may be TRBD1 (6 bases). The V gene lost 4 bases and the J gene lost 7 bases, with 11 bases spanning the gap. CDR1 is MNHNS, CDR2 SASEGT, per germline. The CDR3 spans 13 residues.

J is TRBJ1-1 and V is TRBV5-8; TRBD1 agrees at 8 bases. V shed 4 bases, J shed 4 bases, and the junction held 12 bases outside the gene matches. This CDR3 is 16 amino acids long. Germline V lookup: CDR1 SGHTS, CDR2 YDEGEE. The CDR3 sequence is CASSRGTGRTGTEAFF. As DNA, the CDR3 is TGTGCCAGCAGCCGCGGGACAGGTAGAACGGGCACTGAAGCTTTCTTT.

The genes are TRBV5-6 and TRBJ1-1; no definite D call. The CDR3 has 14 amino acids. V was cut by 0 bases and J by 3 bases, with 9 bases left in between. CDR1 and CDR2 from the germline V gene are SGHDT and YYEEEE. In DNA form, the CDR3 reads TGTGCCAGCAGCTTGGGCGGAGGACACACTGAAGCTTTCTTT. Translation: CASSLGGGHTEAFF.

This rearrangement joins TRBV6-6 to TRBJ1-2; TRBD1 is a possible D gene (6 bases). Germline CDR1 and CDR2: MNHNY and SVGAGI (reference sequence). The V gene lost 0 bases and the J gene lost 2 bases, with 13 bases spanning the gap. The CDR3 is made up of 16 amino acids. The CDR3 DNA follows: TGTGCCAGCAGTTACTCGATTACAGGGAGGAACTATGGCTACACCTTC. It specifies CASSYSITGRNYGYTF.

This sequence joins TRBV18 and TRBJ1-1, with 8 bases lining up with TRBD1. The CDR3 runs 14 residues. CDR1 is KGHSH and CDR2 is LQKENI in the germline V gene. V was clipped by 5 bases and J by 0 bases; unmatched bases: 2. CDR3 bases: TGTGCCAGCTCATGGGGACAGGTGAACACTGAAGCTTTCTTT. Translated: CASSWGQVNTEAFF.

To note about this clone: This sample includes further DNA sequences coding for the same CDR3. The chain employs TRBV7-8 and TRBJ1-1, with D possibly TRBD1 on 5 matching bases. The ends were cut back, 4 bases at V and 6 bases at J, with 9 bases in the middle. CDR1 is SGHVS, CDR2 FQNEAQ, per germline. CDR3 size: 12 residues. The CDR3 nucleotides read TGTGCCAGCAGCTCCCCGGGGCCTGAAGCTTTCTTT. Protein sequence: CASSSPGPEAFF.

This clone was recorded only once. This chain uses TRBV7-2 with TRBJ2-2, with D uncertain. CDR1 and CDR2 from the germline V gene are SGHTA and FQGNSA. V was cut by 0 bases and J by 4 bases, with 12 bases left in between. The CDR3 loop spans 16 amino acids. For the CDR3, the DNA is TGTGCCAGCAGCTTAGCGCCTACCGCACCCACCGGGGAGCTGTTTTTT. This gives the protein CASSLAPTAPTGELFF. Full variable domain (remainder filled in from reference TRBV7-2 and TRBJ2-2): GAGVSQSPSNKVTEKGKDVELRCDPISGHTALYWYRQSLGQGLEFLIYFQGNSAPDKSGLPSDRFSAERTGGSVSTLTIQRTQQEDSAVYLCASSLAPTAPTGELFFGEGSRLTVL.

CDR3 nucleotides: TGTGCCAGCAGCTTGGAGTTAGGAGAGGGGAAACTGTTTTTT. It translates to CASSLELGEGKLFF. V is TRBV5-6 and J is TRBJ1-4; D might be TRBD1 (5 bases). The CDR3 sequence is 14 residues long. Germline CDR1 reads SGHDT; CDR2 reads YYEEEE. Between the trimmed V and J ends, which lost 0 bases and 11 bases, there was a span of 14 bases. Looking up the rest from reference TRBV5-6 and TRBJ1-4 gives the full variable domain: DAGVTQSPTHLIKTRGQQVTLRCSPKSGHDTVSWYQQALGQGPQFIFQYYEEEERQRGNFPDRFSGHQFPNYSSELNVNALLLGDSALYLCASSLELGEGKLFFGSGTQLSVL.

The DNA of the CDR3 is TGTGCCAGCAGCTTGGGAAGGGGAACGACGACTAATGAAAAACTGTTTTTT. Protein: CASSLGRGTTTNEKLFF. The V and J genes are TRBV5-4 and TRBJ1-4, with D perhaps matching TRBD1 (5 bases). The CDR3 sequence is 17 residues long. Trimming took off 0 bases at V and 2 bases at J, with 14 bases between the two ends. Germline V CDR1 and CDR2: SGHNT, YYREEE (reference sequence).

The J gene is TRBJ2-7, the V gene TRBV2; TRBD1 aligns across 11 bases. This CDR3 spans 15 amino acids. The germline CDR1 and CDR2 sequences are SNHLY and FYNNEI. The ends lost 3 bases at V and 3 bases at J; junction bases unmatched: 4. CDR3 sequence reads: CASSDRGTGGYEQYF. The DNA for the CDR3 is TGTGCCAGCAGTGATAGGGGGACAGGGGGCTACGAGCAGTACTTC.

The chain employs TRBV18 and TRBJ1-2, with 7 bases fitting TRBD1. Germline trimming cut 2 bases from V and 3 bases from J; bases unmatched to any gene: 18. The CDR3 contains 19 residues. Looked up from germline, CDR1 is KGHSH and CDR2 is LQKENI. CDR3 sequence: CASSPILQTGLGADYGYTF. Here the CDR3 DNA reads TGTGCCAGCTCACCAATACTACAGACAGGGCTAGGTGCTGACTATGGCTACACCTTC. Combining the CDR3 with reference TRBV18 and TRBJ1-2 gives the whole variable domain NAGVMQNPRHLVRRRGQEARLRCSPMKGHSHVYWYRQLPEEGLKFMVYLQKENIIDESGMPKERFSAEFPKEGPSILRIQQVVRGDSAAYFCASSPILQTGLGADYGYTFGSGTRLTVV.

This clone was seen a handful of times. This chain connects TRBV4-1 to TRBJ2-7; maybe TRBD2 (6 bases). Per germline, CDR1 MGHRA and CDR2 YSYEKL. CDR3 size: 14 residues. The V end lost 1 base, the J end lost 2 bases, and 9 bases lay between the germline ends. The DNA of the CDR3 is TGCGCCAGCAGCCAAGGGCGGACTACCTACGAGCAGTACTTC. Translated, it gives CASSQGRTTYEQYF.

In its sample, this clone was seen a few times. V gene TRBV29-1 combines with J gene TRBJ1-2, with D perhaps matching TRBD1 (6 bases). The CDR3 has 13 amino acids. The V end was cut by 5 bases, the J end by 4 bases, with 14 bases between. CDR1 is SQVTM and CDR2 is ANQGSEA in the germline V gene. DNA for the CDR3: TGCAGCGTTAGACCGGGGGCCGTCTATGGCTACACCTTC. The encoded protein is CSVRPGAVYGYTF.

The chain is built from TRBV4-3 and TRBJ2-5; 14 positions match TRBD2. This CDR3 is built from 16 residues. The V segment lost 4 bases and the J segment 4 bases; nucleotides outside the gene matches: 5. Germline V gives CDR1 LGHNA, CDR2 YSLEER. The chain's CDR3 is CASSPATSGGGETQYF. The CDR3 nucleotides are TGCGCCAGCAGCCCCGCGACTAGCGGGGGGGGAGAGACCCAGTACTTC.

J is TRBJ2-7 and V is TRBV7-2; 9 bases agree with TRBD1. The CDR3 spans 15 residues. J lost 3 bases, V lost 6 bases, and 9 bases had no gene match. Germline CDR1 reads SGHTA; CDR2 reads FQGNSA. CDR3 residues: CASSWGTGGFYEQYF. As DNA, the CDR3 is TGTGCCAGCAGTTGGGGCACAGGGGGCTTCTACGAGCAGTACTTC.

This clone came up once. The V call is TRBV19, the J call TRBJ2-5; 7 nucleotides agree with TRBD2. This CDR3 is 16 amino acids long. V lost 4 bases, J lost 0 bases, and 8 bases stayed unmatched. Germline V CDR1 and CDR2: LNHDA, SQIVND (reference sequence). This CDR3 reads CASSRSGTQYQETQYF. CDR3 coding DNA: TGTGCCAGTAGTAGAAGCGGGACTCAGTACCAAGAGACCCAGTACTTC.

The genes are TRBV28 and TRBJ2-3; D is ambiguous. Germline assignment: CDR1 MDHEN and CDR2 SYDVKM. This CDR3 is 13 amino acids long. The V end was cut by 3 bases, the J end by 5 bases, with 9 bases between. CDR3 sequence reads: CASSFGSRDTQYF. The CDR3 DNA is TGTGCCAGCAGTTTCGGAAGTAGAGATACGCAGTATTTT.

The chain employs TRBV7-9 and TRBJ1-2; D remains ambiguous. The CDR3 is 15 residues long. The germline gives CDR1 SEHNR, CDR2 FQNEAQ (reference sequence). The V and J ends lost 4 bases and 4 bases respectively, with 16 bases between them. In nucleotides, the CDR3 is TGTGCCAGCAGCTCGGCGGTCCTTCCGTCCTATGGCTACACCTTC. It translates to CASSSAVLPSYGYTF.

This sequence joins TRBV19 and TRBJ1-3; D perhaps matches TRBD1 (6 bases). Looked up from germline, CDR1 is LNHDA and CDR2 is SQIVND (reference sequence). Trimming shortened V by 9 bases and J by 2 bases, and 20 bases separated the two germline ends. CDR3 size: 16 residues. This CDR3 reads CASKFGQPGAGNTIYF. CDR3 sequence (DNA): TGTGCCAGCAAGTTTGGACAGCCGGGGGCTGGAAACACCATATATTTT. Combining the CDR3 with reference TRBV19 and TRBJ1-3 gives the whole variable domain DGGITQSPKYLFRKEGQNVTLSCEQNLNHDAMYWYRQDPGQGLRLIYYSQIVNDFQKGDIAEGYSVSREKKESFPLTVTSAQKNPTAFYLCASKFGQPGAGNTIYFGEGSWLTVV.

This rearrangement joins TRBV5-4 to TRBJ1-6, with no clear D. Trimming left V 2 bases short and J 2 bases short, with 8 bases between. The germline V gene has CDR1 SGHNT and CDR2 YYREEE (reference sequence). The CDR3 extends over 15 amino acids. CDR3 bases: TGTGCCAGCAGCTTAGGTACCCCCTATAATTCACCCCTCCACTTT. Its translation: CASSLGTPYNSPLHF.

The chain employs TRBV6-5 and TRBJ2-3; D gene ambiguous. Germline lookup yields CDR1 MNHEY and CDR2 SVGAGI. Trimming stripped 2 bases from V and 1 base from J, with 10 bases between. The CDR3 spans 15 residues. The CDR3 DNA sequence: TGTGCCAGCAGTTACGAAAGGGCAGGCACAGATACGCAGTATTTT. Translation: CASSYERAGTDTQYF.

The chain employs TRBV30 and TRBJ1-1, with TRBD1 matching 9 bases. This CDR3 comprises 13 residues. Germline values: CDR1 GTSNPN, CDR2 SVGIG (reference sequence). The junction had 3 bases not matched to a gene; V was cut back by 2 bases and J by 5 bases. In DNA, the CDR3 is TGTGCCTGGAGTTCACAGGGGGCGACTGAAGCTTTCTTT. Translation: CAWSSQGATEAFF.

This chain uses TRBV10-3 with TRBJ2-2; D possibly corresponds to TRBD1 (6 bases). Germline V gives CDR1 ENHRY, CDR2 SYGVKD. The CDR3 covers 15 residues. V lost 3 bases to trimming and J lost 2 bases, with 10 bases between them. CDR3 coding DNA: TGTGCCATCAGTGACCTGGGGACAAACACCGGGGAGCTGTTTTTT. Amino acids: CAISDLGTNTGELFF.

The chain links TRBV9 to TRBJ2-1; the match to TRBD2 covers 7 bases. Germline V CDR1 and CDR2: SGDLS, YYNGEE. V shed 2 bases, J shed 8 bases, and the junction held 10 bases outside the gene matches. This CDR3 region has 15 residues. The CDR3 loop reads CASSVTGTTDDEQFF. CDR3 coding DNA: TGTGCCAGCAGCGTTACCGGGACTACAGACGATGAGCAGTTCTTC.

The chain couples TRBV7-9 to TRBJ2-2; 12 nucleotides match TRBD2. V gave up 5 bases and J gave up 7 bases; unmatched junction bases: 11. CDR3 size: 17 residues. Per the germline V gene, CDR1 is SEHNR and CDR2 is FQNEAQ (reference sequence). CDR3 in DNA: TGTGCCAGCAGCCCGGCGACTAGCGGGGGCGTTGTCGGGGAGCTGTTTTTT. Residues: CASSPATSGGVVGELFF.

This clone was observed a few times. V and J are TRBV4-1 and TRBJ1-1; weak D call: TRBD1 (5 bases). Trimming took off 1 base at V and 2 bases at J, with 8 bases between the two ends. Germline CDR1 and CDR2: MGHRA and YSYEKL. CDR3 size: 14 residues. CDR3 nucleotide sequence: TGCGCCAGCAGCCAAGTGGGGGTCAACACTGAAGCTTTCTTT. Amino acids: CASSQVGVNTEAFF.

The chain joins TRBV6-5 to TRBJ1-1, with 8 bases that match TRBD1. CDR3 size: 13 residues. The trim removed 10 bases at V and 5 bases at J, leaving 9 bases unmatched. Germline loops: CDR1 MNHEY, CDR2 SVGAGI. The CDR3 region has the DNA TGTGCCACCAAAACAGGGGGTTGGACTGAAGCTTTCTTT. Protein: CATKTGGWTEAFF.

This clone has more than one count but fewer than ten. The chain couples TRBV19 to TRBJ1-2; D call uncertain. V was cut by 6 bases and J by 5 bases, with 10 bases left in between. The CDR3 extends over 12 amino acids. The V gene's germline CDR1 is LNHDA and CDR2 SQIVND (reference sequence). The CDR3 DNA reads as TGTGCCAGTAGCGACACGGAGTATGGCTACACCTTC. Residues: CASSDTEYGYTF.

The rearrangement links TRBV2 to TRBJ1-5, with TRBD1 matching 11 bases. Germline CDR1 SNHLY, CDR2 FYNNEI. This CDR3 region has 15 residues. Trimming removed 7 bases from V and 3 bases from J; junction bases left unmatched: 5. The DNA of the CDR3 is TGTGCCAGCATGGACAGGGGGCGTCTCAATCAGCCCCAGCATTTT. As protein: CASMDRGRLNQPQHF.

CDR3 residues: CASSVDTKVYEQYF. The CDR3 DNA reads as TGCGCCAGCAGCGTGGACACTAAGGTCTACGAGCAGTACTTC. The chain uses TRBV5-1 and TRBJ2-7, with a tentative D call TRBD1 (5 bases). The CDR3 totals 14 residues. In germline, CDR1 is SGHRS, CDR2 YFSETQ. Trimming took 4 bases from V and 3 from J, leaving 14 bases between them.